Below are 29 T cell receptor beta chains sequenced from a single sample in a study of cytomegalovirus exposure and HLA in healthy donors. 60 Vbeta and 13 Jbeta primers were used in PCR. Data came from immunoSEQ multiplex PCR; TCRdb stores just in-frame clones and leaves some out. The sample records some 170,000 clones, 81% being singletons. Sequencing was performed on PBMCs. The receptors originated from a young woman in good health and CMV-seropositive.

This rearrangement joins TRBV6-4 to TRBJ2-3, with 10 bases that match TRBD2. V trimming: 4 bases; J trimming: 4 bases; junction bases outside the gene matches: 8. Germline V gene data show CDR1 as MRHNA and CDR2 as SNTAGT. The CDR3 length is 16 residues. CDR3 coding DNA: TGTGCCAGCAGTGTATTCGCTAGCGGGGGATCAGATACGCAGTATTTT. It specifies CASSVFASGGSDTQYF.

The chain's CDR3 is CASSPRAGRDTEAFF. The CDR3 bases are TGTGCCAGCAGCCCCCGGGCGGGTCGGGACACTGAAGCTTTCTTT. This chain joins TRBV7-9 and TRBJ1-1; unclear D gene. Deletions cut 5 bases from V and 3 bases from J, with 16 bases between. This CDR3 has 15 amino acids. Germline assignment: CDR1 SEHNR and CDR2 FQNEAQ (reference sequence).

The count of this clone is one. This chain links TRBV14 with TRBJ1-4; possibly TRBD1 for D (5 bases). The germline V and J ends were trimmed by 5 bases and 10 bases, with 11 bases remaining between them. Germline V gene lookup returns CDR1 SGHDN and CDR2 FVKESK. The CDR3 spans 12 residues. CDR3 DNA sequence: TGTGCCAGCAGCTCAGGGCTGGGAAAACTGTTTTTT. The encoded protein is CASSSGLGKLFF.

V gene TRBV5-1 combines with J gene TRBJ1-2, with D possibly being TRBD1 (6 bases). Per the germline V gene, CDR1 is SGHRS and CDR2 is YFSETQ. This CDR3 has 15 amino acids. Deletions cut 0 bases from V and 10 bases from J, with 19 bases between. CDR3 amino acids: CASSLEYGGPKDYTF. In nucleotides, the CDR3 is TGCGCCAGCAGCTTGGAATACGGGGGGCCGAAGGACTACACCTTC.

The J gene is TRBJ1-1, the V gene TRBV5-1; D is perhaps TRBD1 (6 bases). This CDR3 has 15 amino acids. Germline V gene sequence: CDR1 SGHRS, CDR2 YFSETQ. Trimming left V 4 bases short and J 0 bases short, with 13 bases between. This chain's CDR3 is CASSLRQAMNTEAFF. The CDR3 DNA sequence: TGCGCCAGCAGCCTCAGACAGGCCATGAACACTGAAGCTTTCTTT.

The V and J genes are TRBV7-2 and TRBJ2-5; 7 bases are a match to TRBD1. Per germline, CDR1 SGHTA and CDR2 FQGNSA. The CDR3 extends over 14 amino acids. With V trimmed by 2 bases and J by 2 bases, 2 bases remained unmatched. CDR3 sequence: CASSLWDRQETQYF. As DNA, the CDR3 is TGTGCCAGCAGCTTATGGGACAGACAAGAGACCCAGTACTTC.

About this clone: One end of the junction does not line up with germline, which may come from a read error. The rearrangement links TRBV5-1 to TRBJ1-1; D possibly corresponds to TRBD1 (5 bases). The CDR3 runs 13 residues. CDR1 is SGHRS and CDR2 is YFSETQ in the germline V gene. In DNA, the CDR3 is TGCGCCAACAGCTTGGGGCAGATGACTGAAGCTTTCTTT. Its protein product is CANSLGQMTEAFF.

This chain joins TRBV29-1 and TRBJ2-1; TRBD2 matches 15 bases. Looked up from germline, CDR1 is SQVTM and CDR2 is ANQGSEA. The V segment lost 5 bases and the J segment 4 bases; nucleotides outside the gene matches: 6. This CDR3 comprises 16 residues. This CDR3 is CSVTGTSGGTYNEQFF. CDR3 nucleotide sequence: TGCAGCGTTACCGGGACTAGCGGGGGGACGTACAATGAGCAGTTCTTC.

The rearrangement links TRBV18 to TRBJ2-5, with 15 positions matching TRBD2. From germline, CDR1 is KGHSH and CDR2 LQKENI. This CDR3 region has 16 residues. V dropped 5 bases and J dropped 2; count of bases not matched to a gene: 3. The CDR3 here is CASSAGTSGGQETQYF. In DNA form, the CDR3 reads TGTGCCAGCTCAGCCGGGACTAGCGGGGGGCAAGAGACCCAGTACTTC.

The rearrangement joins TRBV29-1 to TRBJ2-1; no clear D gene. Germline values: CDR1 SQVTM, CDR2 ANQGSEA. Deletions cut 0 bases from V and 0 bases from J, with 3 bases between. There are 13 residues in the CDR3. The CDR3 reads CSVEDYSYNEQFF. DNA for the CDR3: TGCAGCGTTGAAGATTACTCCTACAATGAGCAGTTCTTC.

V usage is TRBV28 and J usage is TRBJ1-2; 8 nucleotides line up with TRBD1. The germline V gene has CDR1 MDHEN and CDR2 SYDVKM. The V segment lost 7 bases and the J segment 4 bases; nucleotides outside the gene matches: 11. The CDR3 extends over 15 amino acids. The CDR3 here is CASITPGQASYGYTF. CDR3 sequence (DNA): TGTGCCAGCATCACACCGGGACAGGCCTCCTATGGCTACACCTTC.

The chain couples TRBV19 to TRBJ1-2; tentatively, D is TRBD1 (5 bases). There are 16 residues in the CDR3. CDR1 and CDR2 (germline): LNHDA, SQIVND (reference sequence). Trimming shortened V by 7 bases and J by 4 bases, and 22 bases separated the two germline ends. This CDR3 reads CASIGGGLKRTYGYTF. CDR3 DNA sequence: TGTGCCAGTATAGGCGGGGGTCTCAAACGGACCTATGGCTACACCTTC.

This chain uses TRBV15 with TRBJ2-2, with 8 bases aligning to TRBD2. V shed 4 bases, J shed 6 bases, and the junction held 4 bases outside the gene matches. This CDR3 spans 14 amino acids. Germline lookup yields CDR1 LNHNV and CDR2 YYDKDF (reference sequence). CDR3 bases: TGTGCCACCAGCATCCCGGGAGGGTCCGGGGAGCTGTTTTTT. Its translation is CATSIPGGSGELFF.

The V gene is TRBV10-3, the J gene TRBJ2-3; the match to TRBD2 covers 10 bases. The CDR3 totals 20 residues. After removal of 4 bases from V and 2 bases from J, the junction contained 18 bases not matched to a gene. In germline, CDR1 is ENHRY, CDR2 SYGVKD. The CDR3 region has the DNA TGTGCCATCAGTGCTACGCCGGGACTAGCGAGCGTCATACCCACAGATACGCAGTATTTT. This translates into CAISATPGLASVIPTDTQYF.

This chain connects TRBV19 to TRBJ2-7; tentatively, D is TRBD1 (5 bases). The germline V gene encodes CDR1 LNHDA and CDR2 SQIVND (reference sequence). The CDR3 is 14 amino acids. V dropped 4 bases and J dropped 4 bases, with 14 bases sitting between them. Here the CDR3 reads CASSKPTDSYEQYF. DNA of the CDR3: TGTGCCAGTAGTAAACCTACCGACAGTTACGAGCAGTACTTC.

This clone was seen a few times. J is TRBJ2-7 and V is TRBV18; tentatively, D is TRBD1 (6 bases). The CDR3 extends over 15 amino acids. V was cut by 2 bases and J by 0 bases, with 11 bases left in between. CDR1 and CDR2 (germline): KGHSH, LQKENI. The CDR3 spells CASSPGKGDSYEQYF. DNA of the CDR3: TGTGCCAGCTCACCAGGCAAGGGGGACTCCTACGAGCAGTACTTC.

The chain employs TRBV13 and TRBJ1-3; unclear D gene. Germline V gene sequence: CDR1 PRHDT, CDR2 FYEKMQ (reference sequence). The CDR3 runs to 14 residues. With 8 bases removed from V and 4 bases from J, the gap between germline ends came to 15 bases. The CDR3 DNA sequence: TGTGCCAGCGACGTCAAGGGAGCAGGAAACACCATATATTTT. Its translation is CASDVKGAGNTIYF. The variable domain in full, with the rest retrieved from reference TRBV13 and TRBJ1-3, is AAGVIQSPRHLIKEKRETATLKCYPIPRHDTVYWYQQGPGQDPQFLISFYEKMQSDKGSIPDRFSAQQFSDYHSELNMSSLELGDSALYFCASDVKGAGNTIYFGEGSWLTVV.

This clone showed up just a few times. The chain uses TRBV5-6 and TRBJ1-2, with TRBD1 matching over 7 bases. The CDR3 totals 13 residues. Germline assignment: CDR1 SGHDT and CDR2 YYEEEE. Trimming took 2 bases from V and 8 from J; bases not matched to a gene: 6. CDR3 protein: CASSFGQAWGYTF. The CDR3 DNA sequence: TGTGCCAGCAGCTTTGGACAGGCTTGGGGCTACACCTTC.

This clone was detected once. The chain carries TRBV29-1 and TRBJ2-1; D is unclear. V was clipped by 7 bases and J by 6 bases, with 16 bases between them. CDR1 is SQVTM, CDR2 ANQGSEA, per germline. The CDR3 totals 13 residues. CDR3 nucleotide sequence: TGCAGCGGAGAACTAACGTCCGTCAATGAGCAGTTCTTC. This translates into CSGELTSVNEQFF.

The CDR3 bases are TGTGCCAGCCGCCGGGAGGGGGAGCTGTTTTTT. Its protein product is CASRREGELFF. This chain links TRBV4-2 with TRBJ2-2; tentatively, D is TRBD2 (6 bases). Germline V lookup: CDR1 LGHNA, CDR2 YNFKEQ. This CDR3 is built from 11 residues. V was trimmed by 8 bases and J by 8 bases, leaving 9 bases between them.

The rearrangement joins TRBV27 to TRBJ1-1; the D gene is possibly TRBD1 (5 bases). V shed 6 bases and J shed 6 bases, with 17 bases lying between them. CDR3 length: 14 residues. CDR1 and CDR2 from the germline V gene are MNHEY and SMNVEV (reference sequence). The CDR3 spells CASSPAQGRAEAFF. Written as DNA, the CDR3 is TGTGCCAGCAGCCCAGCCCAGGGAAGGGCTGAAGCTTTCTTT.

The V gene is TRBV28, the J gene TRBJ1-5, with D perhaps matching TRBD1 (5 bases). Germline loops: CDR1 MDHEN, CDR2 SYDVKM. The ends were cut back, 5 bases at V and 0 bases at J, with 23 bases in the middle. This CDR3 is 19 amino acids long. CDR3 DNA: TGTGCCAGCAGTACGCCCGGGGGTCTAGTCTCCTATAGCAATCAGCCCCAGCATTTT. Translation: CASSTPGGLVSYSNQPQHF.

This chain uses TRBV5-6 with TRBJ2-2, with 8 bases that match TRBD1. J lost 1 base, V lost 4 bases, and 3 bases had no gene match. The germline V gene has CDR1 SGHDT and CDR2 YYEEEE. The CDR3 is 15 residues long. CDR3 nucleotides: TGTGCCAGCAGCGCCGGGACAGGGAACACCGGGGAGCTGTTTTTT. Amino acid sequence: CASSAGTGNTGELFF.

The gene calls are TRBV4-2 and TRBJ2-2, with D maybe TRBD2 (5 bases). CDR1 and CDR2 (germline): LGHNA, YNFKEQ. CDR3 size: 14 residues. V was cut by 1 base and J by 6 bases, with 9 bases left in between. The CDR3 region has the DNA TGTGCCAGCAGCCAAGCCTCTAGCTCCGGGGAGCTGTTTTTT. Translating gives CASSQASSSGELFF.

J is TRBJ1-4 and V is TRBV4-2, with D possibly TRBD1 on 6 matching bases. V lost 3 bases, J lost 7 bases, and 18 bases lay in between. In germline, CDR1 is LGHNA, CDR2 YNFKEQ. The CDR3 totals 16 residues. The chain's CDR3 is CASSQIDRFEVEKLFF. CDR3 sequence (DNA): TGTGCCAGCAGCCAGATCGACAGGTTCGAGGTTGAAAAACTGTTTTTT.

The V call is TRBV7-9, the J call TRBJ2-1; D perhaps matches TRBD2 (6 bases). The CDR3 length is 12 residues. Germline V lookup: CDR1 SEHNR, CDR2 FQNEAQ (reference sequence). The V and J ends lost 11 bases and 8 bases respectively, with 16 bases between them. The CDR3 DNA reads as TGTGCCGGAATGGGGGGAATTGATGAGCAGTTCTTC. Its translation: CAGMGGIDEQFF.

The J gene is TRBJ2-1, the V gene TRBV4-3; D is perhaps TRBD2 (5 bases). There are 15 residues in the CDR3. The germline V and J ends were trimmed by 4 bases and 2 bases, with 12 bases remaining between them. CDR1 and CDR2 (germline): LGHNA, YSLEER. In DNA form, the CDR3 reads TGCGCCAGCAGCCGGGAGTTTCGGGCCTACAATGAGCAGTTCTTC. Protein sequence: CASSREFRAYNEQFF.

This clone was counted once. This chain links TRBV6-1 with TRBJ1-2; D possibly corresponds to TRBD1 (5 bases). Germline V lookup: CDR1 MNHNS, CDR2 SASEGT. The CDR3 length is 14 residues. V was clipped by 11 bases and J by 2 bases, with 18 bases between them. DNA of the CDR3: TGTGCCGGCCGCGGTCCAGGGAGGAACTATGGCTACACCTTC. It specifies CAGRGPGRNYGYTF.

This rearrangement joins TRBV5-1 to TRBJ1-1; 8 bases line up with TRBD1. Germline CDR1 is SGHRS and CDR2 is YFSETQ. The CDR3 totals 14 residues. With V trimmed by 4 bases and J by 4 bases, 6 bases remained unmatched. The CDR3 loop is CASSAQGGGTEAFF. CDR3 nucleotides: TGCGCCAGCAGCGCACAGGGGGGCGGCACTGAAGCTTTCTTT.